These 24 T cell receptor beta chains were all obtained from the same sample, sequenced in a study of blood T cell repertoires in COVID-19 (dated by TCRdb to the early 2020s). Library construction relied on the immunoSEQ multiplex PCR assay. The table was pulled from immuneACCESS by TCRdb, which kept in-frame rearrangements only. Such tables lose some clones; where checked, under half of the loss comes from unresolved V genes, and the rest has no known cause. Counted in this sample were almost 100,000 clones; approximately 86% of them appeared once. The ten most abundant clones make up 9% to 12% of the sample. The sequenced sample consisted of peripheral blood. The receptors stem from a man aged 50 or older with acute or convalescent COVID-19.

This clone has just one count. This CDR3 is CASSSTGTGGYEAFF. The CDR3 DNA is TGTGCCAGCAGTAGCACCGGGACAGGGGGATATGAAGCTTTCTTT. The chain uses TRBV11-2 and TRBJ1-1; 11 bases map to TRBD1. Per germline, CDR1 SGHAT and CDR2 FQNNGV. J lost 7 bases, V lost 6 bases, and 10 bases had no gene match. This CDR3 has 15 residues.

This chain uses TRBV5-1 with TRBJ1-4; the match to TRBD1 covers 10 bases. The V gene end was trimmed by 4 bases and the J gene end by 8 bases; junction bases not matched to a gene: 8. CDR1 SGHRS and CDR2 YFSETQ come from the germline V gene. The CDR3 has 15 amino acids. DNA for the CDR3: TGCGCCAGCAGCGGGGACAGGGGCGAGCTCGAAAAACTGTTTTTT. Encoded protein: CASSGDRGELEKLFF.

Comment on this clone: Relative to the germline gene, one junction end is altered; a read error may explain this. The genes are TRBV6-6 and TRBJ1-2, with D possibly being TRBD1 (6 bases). This CDR3 contains 16 residues. CDR1 MNHNY and CDR2 SVGAGI come from the germline V gene (reference sequence). The CDR3 coding sequence is TGTGCCGGCAGTTACACCCGGGGGGCAAGGAACTATGGCTACACCTTC. The encoded protein is CAGSYTRGARNYGYTF.

The chain is built from TRBV24-1 and TRBJ2-3, with 7 nucleotides matching TRBD2. The CDR3 consists of 15 residues. Germline CDR1 reads KGHDR; CDR2 reads SFDVKD. The V gene end was trimmed by 5 bases and the J gene end by 5 bases; junction bases not matched to a gene: 9. The CDR3, as DNA: TGTGCCACCAGTGCGGCGGGAGCGACCGGAGATACGCAGTATTTT. This encodes CATSAAGATGDTQYF.

V gene TRBV7-2 combines with J gene TRBJ2-3; 9 bases match TRBD2. From germline, CDR1 is SGHTA and CDR2 FQGNSA. This CDR3 contains 15 residues. Trimming removed 1 base from V and 6 bases from J; junction bases left unmatched: 5. CDR3 DNA: TGTGCCAGCAGCTTAGTACTAGCGGGCGGGGATACGCAGTATTTT. Amino acids: CASSLVLAGGDTQYF.

Judged by abundance, this clone is medium-sized. The chain uses TRBV4-2 and TRBJ2-1, with TRBD2 identical over 12 bases. Germline CDR1 LGHNA, CDR2 YNFKEQ. The CDR3 length is 17 residues. V shed 0 bases and J 0 bases; nucleotides not matched to a gene: 0. CDR3 bases: TGTGCCAGCAGCCAAGAGACTAGCGGGAGCTCCTACAATGAGCAGTTCTTC. As protein: CASSQETSGSSYNEQFF.

The rearrangement uses TRBV19 and TRBJ1-6; D ambiguous. Germline V gives CDR1 LNHDA, CDR2 SQIVND (reference sequence). Trimming stripped 5 bases from V and 3 bases from J, with 8 bases between. The CDR3 totals 14 residues. CDR3 nucleotide sequence: TGTGCCAGTAGTTTCGGGAACTATAATTCACCCCTCCACTTT. It translates to CASSFGNYNSPLHF.

This clone was detected only once. The V call is TRBV19, the J call TRBJ2-5, with a weak D call TRBD2 (5 bases). The V gene lost 1 base and the J gene lost 1 base, with 10 bases spanning the gap. Germline-derived CDR1 and CDR2 are LNHDA and SQIVND (reference sequence). CDR3 size: 15 residues. The CDR3 reads CASSIGGSVQETQYF. CDR3 DNA: TGTGCCAGTAGTATAGGTGGGAGTGTCCAAGAGACCCAGTACTTC.

This chain uses TRBV11-2 with TRBJ1-1; 9 bases align to TRBD1. Germline trimming cut 0 bases from V and 8 bases from J; bases unmatched to any gene: 7. Looked up from germline, CDR1 is SGHAT and CDR2 is FQNNGV. CDR3 size: 15 residues. CDR3: CASSLDGRDRAEAFF. DNA of the CDR3: TGTGCCAGCAGCTTAGACGGGAGGGACAGGGCCGAAGCTTTCTTT.

The V call is TRBV2, the J call TRBJ2-3; 9 bases are shared with TRBD1. The CDR3 spans 16 residues. CDR1 is SNHLY, CDR2 FYNNEI, per germline. Trimming at V came to 2 bases and at J to 4 bases, leaving 7 bases not matched to a gene. The DNA for the CDR3 is TGTGCCAGCAGTGAAACAGGGGGCCCCTCCGCAGATACGCAGTATTTT. Translated, it gives CASSETGGPSADTQYF.

This sequence joins TRBV5-1 and TRBJ2-1; TRBD2 matches 11 bases. Trimming took 4 bases from V and 7 from J; bases not matched to a gene: 10. Germline V CDR1 and CDR2: SGHRS, YFSETQ. The CDR3 totals 16 residues. The CDR3 nucleotides read TGCGCCAGCAGCGTCCAACTAGCGGGAGCGGGGAATGAGCAGTTCTTC. It codes for CASSVQLAGAGNEQFF.

This chain uses TRBV29-1 with TRBJ2-1, with 12 bases that match TRBD2. V shed 6 bases and J 12 bases; nucleotides not matched to a gene: 18. Germline V gene sequence: CDR1 SQVTM, CDR2 ANQGSEA. This CDR3 is built from 16 residues. This chain's CDR3 is CSVQPLAGGPARGQFF. The CDR3 coding sequence is TGCAGCGTCCAACCCCTAGCGGGAGGGCCAGCTAGGGGGCAGTTCTTC.

The chain joins TRBV5-1 to TRBJ2-1; D might be TRBD2 (5 bases). The V end lost 2 bases, the J end lost 2 bases, and 11 bases lay between the germline ends. The germline V gene encodes CDR1 SGHRS and CDR2 YFSETQ. The CDR3 is 15 amino acids. The CDR3 sequence: CASSFEGDPYNEQFF. DNA for the CDR3: TGCGCCAGCAGCTTCGAGGGAGACCCCTACAATGAGCAGTTCTTC.

The chain joins TRBV27 to TRBJ2-4, with 9 bases identical to TRBD2. The CDR3 consists of 11 residues. V shed 6 bases and J 15 bases; nucleotides not matched to a gene: 6. Looked up from germline, CDR1 is MNHEY and CDR2 is SMNVEV (reference sequence). Here the CDR3 DNA reads TGTGCCAGCAGCACTCCAGCGGGAGGGTACTTC. Protein product: CASSTPAGGYF.

V gene TRBV4-2 combines with J gene TRBJ2-4; no reliable D call. The V end lost 0 bases, the J end lost 1 base, and 10 bases lay between the germline ends. The CDR3 length is 16 residues. Germline CDR1 is LGHNA and CDR2 is YNFKEQ. The CDR3 DNA reads as TGTGCCAGCAGCCAAGAACGGCTCGGGGCCAAAAACATTCAGTACTTC. Translated: CASSQERLGAKNIQYF.

The rearrangement uses TRBV4-1 and TRBJ1-1, with 8 bases aligning to TRBD1. The junction had 6 bases not matched to a gene; V was cut back by 7 bases and J by 5 bases. CDR1 and CDR2 from the germline V gene are MGHRA and YSYEKL. This CDR3 is built from 13 residues. Here the CDR3 DNA reads TGCGCCAGCAACACAGGGGGTTCTACTGAAGCTTTCTTT. Translation: CASNTGGSTEAFF.

J is TRBJ1-1 and V is TRBV7-8; no firm D call. CDR1 SGHVS and CDR2 FQNEAQ come from the germline V gene. The CDR3 spans 14 residues. V was shortened by 1 base and J by 4 bases, with 10 bases between the two germline ends. DNA of the CDR3: TGTGCCAGCAGCTTAGGAGGACTGATCACTGAAGCTTTCTTT. It codes for CASSLGGLITEAFF. Using reference TRBV7-8 and TRBJ1-1 for the parts outside the CDR3, the full variable domain is GAGVSQSPRYKVAKRGQDVALRCDPISGHVSLFWYQQALGQGPEFLTYFQNEAQLDKSGLPSDRFFAERPEGSVSTLKIQRTQQEDSAVYLCASSLGGLITEAFFGQGTRLTVV.

The chain employs TRBV29-1 and TRBJ2-1; D not certain. Trimming removed 6 bases at V and 8 bases at J, with 11 bases between. This CDR3 region has 11 residues. CDR1 and CDR2 from the germline V gene are SQVTM and ANQGSEA. This CDR3 reads CSVTDVDEQFF. In DNA form, the CDR3 reads TGCAGCGTAACTGATGTCGATGAGCAGTTCTTC.

The chain recombines TRBV18 with TRBJ2-7, with TRBD1 identical over 8 bases. The CDR3 runs to 13 residues. Germline lookup yields CDR1 KGHSH and CDR2 LQKENI. J gave up 4 bases and V 3 bases, and 2 bases lay outside the gene matches. The DNA of the CDR3 is TGTGCCAGCTCACCTACAGGGGGGTACGAGCAGTACTTC. Amino acids: CASSPTGGYEQYF. The entire variable domain, with the rest obtained from reference TRBV18 and TRBJ2-7, is as follows: NAGVMQNPRHLVRRRGQEARLRCSPMKGHSHVYWYRQLPEEGLKFMVYLQKENIIDESGMPKERFSAEFPKEGPSILRIQQVVRGDSAAYFCASSPTGGYEQYFGPGTRLTVT.

CDR3 in DNA: TGCGCCAGCAGCCAACCACAGGTGGAAAAACTGTTTTTT. Protein sequence: CASSQPQVEKLFF. The V and J genes are TRBV4-1 and TRBJ1-4; D might be TRBD1 (5 bases). Per the germline V gene, CDR1 is MGHRA and CDR2 is YSYEKL. Between the trimmed V and J ends, which lost 2 bases and 8 bases, there was a span of 9 bases. There are 13 residues in the CDR3.

This clone was detected once. A read error may produce the germline difference seen at one junction end. This chain links TRBV4-1 with TRBJ2-6, with D perhaps matching TRBD1 (5 bases). Germline-derived CDR1 and CDR2 are MGHRA and YSYEKL. The CDR3 contains 15 residues. CDR3 in amino acids: CASSLDTSGANVPTF. In DNA form, the CDR3 reads TGCGCCAGCAGTCTAGACACCTCTGGGGCCAACGTCCCGACTTTC.

The chain combines TRBV19 with TRBJ1-6; D is uncertain. Per germline, CDR1 LNHDA and CDR2 SQIVND (reference sequence). V lost 9 bases to trimming and J lost 0 bases, with 15 bases between them. The CDR3 has 16 amino acids. Here the CDR3 reads CASKSDGSSYNSPLHF. CDR3 sequence (DNA): TGTGCCAGCAAATCAGACGGGAGCTCCTATAATTCACCCCTCCACTTT.

The rearrangement uses TRBV24-1 and TRBJ2-3; 9 nucleotides match TRBD1. Germline V gene lookup returns CDR1 KGHDR and CDR2 SFDVKD. CDR3 size: 16 residues. With V trimmed by 4 bases and J by 1 base, 5 bases remained unmatched. The CDR3 sequence: CATSDLTGGGTDTQYF. The DNA for the CDR3 is TGTGCCACCAGTGACCTTACAGGGGGCGGCACAGATACGCAGTATTTT.

This chain connects TRBV15 to TRBJ1-6; 7 bases match TRBD1. V lost 2 bases and J lost 7; bases outside the gene matches: 5. The germline V gene encodes CDR1 LNHNV and CDR2 YYDKDF (reference sequence). The CDR3 loop spans 15 amino acids. The CDR3 DNA is TGTGCCACCAGCAGACTGGACAGGCAGAATTCACCCCTCCACTTT. Amino acids: CATSRLDRQNSPLHF.